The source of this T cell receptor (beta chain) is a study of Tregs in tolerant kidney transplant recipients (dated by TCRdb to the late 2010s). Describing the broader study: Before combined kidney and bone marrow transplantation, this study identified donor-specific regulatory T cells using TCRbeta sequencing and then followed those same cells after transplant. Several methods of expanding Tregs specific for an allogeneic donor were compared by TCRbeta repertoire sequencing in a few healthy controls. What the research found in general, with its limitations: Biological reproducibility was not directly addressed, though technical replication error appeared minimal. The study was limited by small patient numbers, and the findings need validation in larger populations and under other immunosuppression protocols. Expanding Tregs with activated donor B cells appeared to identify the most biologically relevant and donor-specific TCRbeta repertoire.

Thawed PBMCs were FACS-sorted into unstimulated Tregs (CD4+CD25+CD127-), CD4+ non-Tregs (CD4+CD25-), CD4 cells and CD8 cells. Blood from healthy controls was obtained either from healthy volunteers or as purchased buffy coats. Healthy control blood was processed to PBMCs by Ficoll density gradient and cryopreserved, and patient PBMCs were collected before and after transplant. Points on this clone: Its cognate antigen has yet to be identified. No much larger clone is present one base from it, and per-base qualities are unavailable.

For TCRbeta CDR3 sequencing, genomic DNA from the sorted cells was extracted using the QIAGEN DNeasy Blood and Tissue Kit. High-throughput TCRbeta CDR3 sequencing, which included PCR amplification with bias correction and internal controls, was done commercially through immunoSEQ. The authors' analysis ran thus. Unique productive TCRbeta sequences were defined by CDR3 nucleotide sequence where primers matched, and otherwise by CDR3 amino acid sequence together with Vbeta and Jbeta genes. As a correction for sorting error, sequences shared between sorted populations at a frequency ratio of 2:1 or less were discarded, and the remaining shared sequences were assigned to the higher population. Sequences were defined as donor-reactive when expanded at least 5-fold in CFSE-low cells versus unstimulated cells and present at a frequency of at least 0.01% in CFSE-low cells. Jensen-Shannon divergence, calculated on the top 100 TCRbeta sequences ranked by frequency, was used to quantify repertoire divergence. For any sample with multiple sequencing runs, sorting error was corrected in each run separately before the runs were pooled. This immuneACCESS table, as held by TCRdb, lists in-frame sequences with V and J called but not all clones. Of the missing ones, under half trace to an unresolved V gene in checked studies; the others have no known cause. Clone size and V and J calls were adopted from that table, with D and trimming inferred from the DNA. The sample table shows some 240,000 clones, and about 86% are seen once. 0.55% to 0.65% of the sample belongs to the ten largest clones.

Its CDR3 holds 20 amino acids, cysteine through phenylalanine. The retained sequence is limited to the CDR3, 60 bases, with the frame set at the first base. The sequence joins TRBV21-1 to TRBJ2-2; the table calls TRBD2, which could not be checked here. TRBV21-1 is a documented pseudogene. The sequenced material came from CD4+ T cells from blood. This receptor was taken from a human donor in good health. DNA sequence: TGTGCCAGCAGCAAAGTCGAAAAGGGACTAGCGGGAGGGCATAACGGGGAGCTGTTTTTT. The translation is CASSKVEKGLAGGHNGELFF.